This TCR beta chain was profiled in a study of beta chain features in type 1 diabetes. The overall study: In age, gender and cell yields, patients were similar to healthy donors.

This clone was observed a few times. The antigen remains undetermined. Since all of the isolated RNA was reverse transcribed, expressed TCRB transcripts were what got sequenced. The read count averaged about 3.57 million across naive, central memory and regulatory T cell samples. Method: immunoSEQ multiplex PCR; TCRdb's copy keeps in-frame clones and lacks some. The sample has 680,000 or so clones; around 15% are singletons. Regarding the study as a whole: cDNA sequencing could over-represent cells with high TCR expression. Moderate but significant shortening of TCRB CDR3s was recorded in all four CD4+ subsets from Type 1 diabetes patients.

Germline V gene lookup returns CDR1 SGHRS and CDR2 YFSETQ. The ends were cut back, 1 base at V and 7 bases at J, with 9 bases in the middle. This CDR3 is 14 amino acids long. This TCR was sampled from a man aged 18 to 29 with type 1 diabetes. The rearrangement links TRBV5-1 to TRBJ1-6, with D unclear. The sequenced sample was naive CD4+ T cells from blood. The CDR3 spells CASSLRTGNSPLHF. The CDR3, as DNA: TGCGCCAGCAGCTTGAGGACCGGCAATTCACCCCTCCACTTT.